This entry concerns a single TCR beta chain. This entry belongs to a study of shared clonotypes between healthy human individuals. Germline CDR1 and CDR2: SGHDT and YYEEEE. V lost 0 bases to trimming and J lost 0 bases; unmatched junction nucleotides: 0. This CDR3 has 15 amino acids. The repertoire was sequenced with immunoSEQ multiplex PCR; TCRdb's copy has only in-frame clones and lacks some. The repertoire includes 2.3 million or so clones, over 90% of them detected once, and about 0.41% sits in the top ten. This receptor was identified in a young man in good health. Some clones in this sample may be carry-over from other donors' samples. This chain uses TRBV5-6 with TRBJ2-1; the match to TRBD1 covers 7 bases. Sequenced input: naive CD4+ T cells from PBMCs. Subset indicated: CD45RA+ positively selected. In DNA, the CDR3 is TGTGCCAGCAGCTTGGGACAGGGCTCCTACAATGAGCAGTTCTTC. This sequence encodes CASSLGQGSYNEQFF.